The T cell receptor (beta chain) under discussion was sequenced for a study of blood T cell repertoires in COVID-19. The overall study: Sources were T cells, B-cell-depleted T cells, or PBMCs; the material itself was cDNA or gDNA.

Allocation to cohorts depended on clinical history reported by the participants. This table comes from immunoSEQ multiplex PCR, and its TCRdb copy is limited to in-frame clones, with some not included. The sample consists of about 270,000 clones, nearly 90% of them appearing once. Sample: PBMCs or T cells enriched from blood (not recorded which). The receptor was isolated from a woman in her sixties or seventies who had recovered from COVID-19.

For the CDR3, the DNA is TGTGCCAGCAGTGGAGGGGGCCAATCGTCATGGAATCAGCCCCAGCATTTT. It encodes CASSGGGQSSWNQPQHF. The V call is TRBV6-1, the J call TRBJ1-5; 7 nucleotides match TRBD1. V lost 4 bases, J lost 4 bases, and 13 bases stayed unmatched. Per the germline V gene, CDR1 is MNHNS and CDR2 is SASEGT. The CDR3 loop spans 17 amino acids.